This TCR beta chain was obtained from a study of OX40 agonist ivuxolimab in advanced cancers. Study information: The study treated patients with ivuxolimab, an agonistic anti-OX40 (CD134) antibody. The study's findings and limits: Fewer expanded clones were found on average in CD4+ than in CD8+ T cells.

CDR3 size: 14 residues. Trimming took 0 bases from V and 7 from J, leaving 10 bases between them. CDR1 is KGHSH, CDR2 LQKENI, per germline. Produced via immunoSEQ multiplex PCR; TCRdb's table is partial and in-frame only. The table lists tens of thousands of clones, roughly 84% of them singletons, with about 4.5% in the top ten. Concerning this clone: The antigen remains undetermined.

Baseline, cycle 4 day 1, and cycle 7 day 1 were the blood sampling points. The sample in question was CD4+ or CD8+ T cells sorted from blood, obtained in a trial of the OX40 agonist ivuxolimab. The sequence derives from an adult with an advanced solid tumor such as melanoma, head and neck, liver or kidney cancer. The genes are TRBV18 and TRBJ2-1, with D perhaps TRBD1 or TRBD2 (6 bases each). The CDR3: CASSPPTGANEQFF. The DNA of the CDR3 is TGTGCCAGCTCACCACCGACGGGGGCTAATGAGCAGTTCTTC.